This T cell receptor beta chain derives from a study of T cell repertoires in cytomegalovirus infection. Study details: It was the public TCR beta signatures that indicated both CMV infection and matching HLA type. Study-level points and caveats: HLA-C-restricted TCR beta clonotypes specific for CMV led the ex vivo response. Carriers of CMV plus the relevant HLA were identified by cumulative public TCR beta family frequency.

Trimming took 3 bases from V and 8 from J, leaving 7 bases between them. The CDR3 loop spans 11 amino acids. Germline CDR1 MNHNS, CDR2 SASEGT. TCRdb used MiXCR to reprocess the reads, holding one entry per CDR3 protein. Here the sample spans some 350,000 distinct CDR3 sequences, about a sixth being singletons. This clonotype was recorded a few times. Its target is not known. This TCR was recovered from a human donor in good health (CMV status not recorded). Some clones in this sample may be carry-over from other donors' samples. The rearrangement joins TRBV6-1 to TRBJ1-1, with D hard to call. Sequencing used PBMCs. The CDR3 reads CASSDWSEAFF. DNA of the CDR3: TGTGCCAGCAGTGATTGGTCAGAAGCTTTCTTT.